The rows below give T cell receptor beta chains drawn from one sample of a study of shared clonotypes between healthy human individuals. Using immunoSEQ multiplex PCR, the repertoire was profiled, and TCRdb retains in-frame clones only, with some absent. The sample has fewer than 850,000 clones, about two thirds seen once. The sequencing sample was made of memory CD4+ T cells sorted from blood. The source is a woman aged 25 to 45 in good health. The CDR3 runs from the conserved cysteine through the conserved F or W.

J: TRBJ1-4
V: TRBV2
CDR3: CASKAEATNEKLFF

J: TRBJ2-4
V: TRBV7-2
CDR3: CASSREGSKNIQYF

J: TRBJ1-3
V: TRBV5-1
CDR3: CASSLDGAGNTIYF

J: TRBJ1-2
V: TRBV27
CDR3: CASSPTPPMGYTF

J: TRBJ2-1
V: TRBV27
CDR3: CASSFTSLIINEQFF

J: TRBJ1-1
V: TRBV11-2
CDR3: CASSLGGAQNTEAFF

J: TRBJ2-7
V: TRBV11-2
CDR3: CASSHFQGKAYEQYF

J: TRBJ1-5
V: TRBV28
CDR3: CASSLGVNQPQHF

J: TRBJ1-4
V: TRBV5-1
CDR3: CASSPTGKNEKLFF

J: TRBJ2-3
V: TRBV7-9
CDR3: CASSRGLAGGPDTQYF

J: TRBJ2-3
V: TRBV28
CDR3: CASTPPSGVGRDTQYF

J: TRBJ1-1
V: TRBV4-2
CDR3: CASSPISRGTMNTEAFF

J: TRBJ2-3
V: TRBV27
CDR3: CASSKTGGYTDTQYF

J: TRBJ1-1
V: TRBV7-2
CDR3: CASSPQLGGTEAFF

J: TRBJ1-2
V: TRBV5-8
CDR3: CASSLGGYGYTF

J: TRBJ1-1
V: TRBV5-1
CDR3: CASSWVEMNTEAFF

J: TRBJ2-1
V: TRBV2
CDR3: CASSGSSRGRFEQFF

J: TRBJ1-1
V: TRBV6-6
CDR3: CASSYSLLAGTEAFF

J: TRBJ2-5
V: TRBV10-3
CDR3: CAISTGTGGQETQYF

J: TRBJ1-1
V: TRBV7-8
CDR3: CASSSPDWNTEAFF

J: TRBJ1-4
V: TRBV27
CDR3: CASSTQGATNEKLFF

J: TRBJ1-1
V: TRBV5-4
CDR3: CASSLAGYDTEAFF

J: TRBJ1-2
V: TRBV5-1
CDR3: CASSFTGDNYGYTF